These T cell receptor beta chains were read from a single sample in a study of shared clonotypes between healthy human individuals. Some clones are missing from TCRdb's copy, which holds only in-frame ones; the method was immunoSEQ multiplex PCR. This table has about 2.4 million clones, 93% appearing once. The sequencing sample was made of naive CD4+ T cells from PBMCs. All receptors come from a man aged 18 to 29 in good health. Some clones in this sample may be carry-over from other donors' samples. Each CDR3 is given with its conserved first and last residue. A D gene is named only where the DNA matches it firmly. Rows may omit the clone size; those that give it use once, few, many or a size class.

TRBV7-2	-	-	TRBJ1-5	TGTGCCAGCAGCTTTGACAGAAATCAGCCCCAGCATTTT	CASSFDRNQPQHF
TRBV11-2	-	-	TRBJ2-7	TGTGCCAGCAGCTTAGTGAGGGGGGGCCTCGAGCAGTACTTC	CASSLVRGGLEQYF
TRBV5-6	-	TRBD2	TRBJ2-1	TGTGCCAGCAGCGCGGGACTGCCGACTAGCGGCTTCTACAATGAGCAGTTCTTC	CASSAGLPTSGFYNEQFF
TRBV11-2	-	-	TRBJ2-2	TGTGCCAGCAGCCTGAGCCCTGGGCCTATTGGCACCGGGGAGCTGTTTTTT	CASSLSPGPIGTGELFF
TRBV20-1	-	-	TRBJ2-3	TGCAGTGCATTCCAGGGAGATACGCAGTATTTT	CSAFQGDTQYF
TRBV4-3	-	TRBD2	TRBJ2-3	TGCGCCAGCAGCCAACAAGAGGGGCCGGGGGGGGCGCTGTCAGATACGCAGTATTTT	CASSQQEGPGGALSDTQYF
TRBV4-1	-	-	TRBJ2-5	TGCGCCAGCAGCCTGCAGTTTGGAGGGACGTGGGAGACCCAGTACTTC	CASSLQFGGTWETQYF
TRBV18	-	-	TRBJ2-1	TGTGCCAGCTCACCACAGGGGGATGAGCAGTTCTTC	CASSPQGDEQFF
TRBV5-1	-	TRBD1	TRBJ2-5	TGCGCCAGCAGCTTGGATAGGGGGCACGAGACCCAGTACTTC	CASSLDRGHETQYF
TRBV4-3	-	-	TRBJ2-1	TGCGCCAGCAGTCCCCGATCCTTGCAATTATACAATGAGCAGTTCTTC	CASSPRSLQLYNEQFF
TRBV2	-	TRBD2	TRBJ2-3	TGTGCCAGCAGTGCATCTAGCGGGAGGGCCGATACGCAGTATTTT	CASSASSGRADTQYF
TRBV10-3	once	-	TRBJ1-5	TGTGCCATCAGTGAGTCTGGGCCCGCTCTGAATCAGCCCCAGCATTTT	CAISESGPALNQPQHF
TRBV9	-	-	TRBJ2-7	TGTGCCAGCAGCGTCCAGGGTCTCGGCTACGAGCAGTACTTC	CASSVQGLGYEQYF
TRBV2	-	-	TRBJ1-1	TGTGCCAGCAGCGAAGAACAAATGGATACTGAAGCTTTCTTT	CASSEEQMDTEAFF
TRBV28	-	-	TRBJ2-5	TGTGCCAGCAGTTTCTCCGGAGACAGGAAGCAGTACTTC	CASSFSGDRKQYF
TRBV5-1	-	TRBD1	TRBJ1-1	TGCGCCAGCAGCTCTCAGGGGGGGAACACTGAAGCTTTCTTT	CASSSQGGNTEAFF
TRBV7-7	-	-	TRBJ2-2	TGTGCCAGCAGCTTAGTCCACGGATACACCGGGGAGCTGTTTTTT	CASSLVHGYTGELFF
TRBV9	-	TRBD2	TRBJ2-1	TGTGCCAGCAGCTCGAGCGGGAGTCCCTACAATGAGCAGTTCTTC	CASSSSGSPYNEQFF
TRBV7-2	-	TRBD2	TRBJ2-7	TGTGCCAGCAGCTTAGGAGCTAGCGGGAACTCCTACGAGCAGTACTTC	CASSLGASGNSYEQYF
TRBV5-8	-	TRBD1	TRBJ2-3	TGTGCCAGCAGCATAGGGGACAGGAGCACAGATACGCAGTATTTT	CASSIGDRSTDTQYF
TRBV5-6	-	TRBD2	TRBJ2-1	TGTGCCAGCAGCCCCGGACTAGCGGGCCGGTACAATGAGCAGTTCTTC	CASSPGLAGRYNEQFF
TRBV29-1	-	-	TRBJ2-5	TGCAGCGTCCGGCCCTGGCACTTC	CSVRPWHF
TRBV11-2	-	-	TRBJ2-7	TGTGCCAGCAGCTTATCTAGCACGACCTACGAGCAGTACTTC	CASSLSSTTYEQYF
TRBV11-2	-	TRBD2	TRBJ2-7	TGTGCCAGCAGCTCATATAGCGGGAGACGATACGAGCAGTACTTC	CASSSYSGRRYEQYF
TRBV2	-	TRBD2	TRBJ2-1	TGTGCCAGCAGTGGGGGGACTAGCGCGTACTACAATGAGCAGTTCTTC	CASSGGTSAYYNEQFF
TRBV6-1	-	-	TRBJ1-1	TGTGCCAGCAGTGAATACGGGGGTACTGAAGCTTTCTTT	CASSEYGGTEAFF
TRBV28	-	-	TRBJ1-6	TGTGCCAGCAGTTTTCAGACTTCACCCCTCCACTTT	CASSFQTSPLHF
TRBV19	-	-	TRBJ1-4	TGTGCCAGTAGTAAAGGGAATCAAGGGACCTTCGAAAAACTGTTTTTT	CASSKGNQGTFEKLFF
TRBV4-2	-	-	TRBJ2-6	TGTGCCAGCAGCCTTTTTAATGACATCAGGTTAGGGGCTGGGGCCAACGTCCTGACTTTC	CASSLFNDIRLGAGANVLTF
TRBV2	few	-	TRBJ1-1	TGTGCCAGCAGTAGACAGGTTGGGAACACTGAAGCTTTCTTT	CASSRQVGNTEAFF
TRBV18	-	-	TRBJ1-3	TGTGCCAGCTCACCGACGGACGACTCTGGAAACACCATATATTTT	CASSPTDDSGNTIYF
TRBV6-6	-	-	TRBJ2-7	TGTGCCAGCAGTTCCAAAGCGGGCGAGCAGTACTTC	CASSSKAGEQYF
TRBV9	-	TRBD1	TRBJ2-3	TGTGCCAGCAGCGGAACAACAGGGGTTGATACGCAGTATTTT	CASSGTTGVDTQYF